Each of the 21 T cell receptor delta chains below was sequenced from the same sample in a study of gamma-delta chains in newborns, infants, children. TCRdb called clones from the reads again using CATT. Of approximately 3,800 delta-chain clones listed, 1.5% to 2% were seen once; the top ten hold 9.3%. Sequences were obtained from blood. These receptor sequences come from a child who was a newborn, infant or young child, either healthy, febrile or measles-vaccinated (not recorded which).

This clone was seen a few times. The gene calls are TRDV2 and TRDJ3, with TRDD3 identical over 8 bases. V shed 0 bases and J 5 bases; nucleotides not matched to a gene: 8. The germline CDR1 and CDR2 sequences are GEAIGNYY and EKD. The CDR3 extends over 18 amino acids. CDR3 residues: CACDTAGYGARDTRQMFF. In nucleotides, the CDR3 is TGTGCCTGTGACACCGCGGGATACGGAGCCCGGGACACCCGACAGATGTTTTTC.

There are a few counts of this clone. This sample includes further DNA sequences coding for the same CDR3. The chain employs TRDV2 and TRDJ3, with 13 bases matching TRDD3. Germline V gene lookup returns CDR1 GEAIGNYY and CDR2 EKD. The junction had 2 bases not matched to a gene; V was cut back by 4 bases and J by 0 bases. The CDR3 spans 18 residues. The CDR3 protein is CACDTGGYASWDTRQMFF. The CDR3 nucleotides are TGTGCCTGTGATACTGGGGGATACGCCTCCTGGGACACCCGACAGATGTTTTTC.

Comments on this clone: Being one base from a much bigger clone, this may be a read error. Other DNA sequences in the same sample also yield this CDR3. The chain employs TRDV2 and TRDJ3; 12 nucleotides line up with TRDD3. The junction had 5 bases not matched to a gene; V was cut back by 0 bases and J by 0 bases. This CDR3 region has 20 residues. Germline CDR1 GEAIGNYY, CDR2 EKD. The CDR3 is CACDTVLGDTRSWDTRQMFF. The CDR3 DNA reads TGTGCCTGTGACACCGTACTGGGGGATACCCGCTCCTGGGACACCCGACAGATGTTTTTC.

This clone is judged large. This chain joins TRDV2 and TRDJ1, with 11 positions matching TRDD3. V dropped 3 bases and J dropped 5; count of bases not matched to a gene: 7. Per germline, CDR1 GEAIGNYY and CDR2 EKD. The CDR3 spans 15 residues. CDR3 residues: CACDRLGDKRDKLIF. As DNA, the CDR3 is TGTGCCTGTGACCGACTGGGGGATAAACGGGATAAACTCATCTTT.

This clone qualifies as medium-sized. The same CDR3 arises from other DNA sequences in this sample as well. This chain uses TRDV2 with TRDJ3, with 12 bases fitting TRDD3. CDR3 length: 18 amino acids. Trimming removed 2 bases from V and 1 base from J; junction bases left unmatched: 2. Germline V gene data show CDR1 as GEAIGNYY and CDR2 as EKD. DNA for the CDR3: TGTGCCTGTGACATACTGGGGGATACTTCCTGGGACACCCGACAGATGTTTTTC. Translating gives CACDILGDTSWDTRQMFF.

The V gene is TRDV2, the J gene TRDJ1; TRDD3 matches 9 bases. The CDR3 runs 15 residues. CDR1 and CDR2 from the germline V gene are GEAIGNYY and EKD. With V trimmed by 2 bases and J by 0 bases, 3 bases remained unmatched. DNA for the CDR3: TGTGCCTGTGACATACTGGGGGAGTACACCGATAAACTCATCTTT. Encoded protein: CACDILGEYTDKLIF.

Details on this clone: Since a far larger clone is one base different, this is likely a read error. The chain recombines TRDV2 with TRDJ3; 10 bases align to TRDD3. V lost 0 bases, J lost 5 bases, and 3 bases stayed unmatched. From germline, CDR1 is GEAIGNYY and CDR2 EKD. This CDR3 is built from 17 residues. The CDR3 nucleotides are TGTGCCTGTGACACCGTGGGGGATACCGGGGACACCCGACAGATGTTTTTC. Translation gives CACDTVGDTGDTRQMFF.

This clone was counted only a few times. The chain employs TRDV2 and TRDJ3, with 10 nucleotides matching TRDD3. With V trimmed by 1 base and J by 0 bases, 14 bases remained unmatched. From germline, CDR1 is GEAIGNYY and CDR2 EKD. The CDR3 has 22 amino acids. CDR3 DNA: TGTGCCTGTGACACTATAACGGGGGATACGCCCAAAAGCTCCTGGGACACCCGACAGATGTTTTTC. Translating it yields CACDTITGDTPKSSWDTRQMFF.

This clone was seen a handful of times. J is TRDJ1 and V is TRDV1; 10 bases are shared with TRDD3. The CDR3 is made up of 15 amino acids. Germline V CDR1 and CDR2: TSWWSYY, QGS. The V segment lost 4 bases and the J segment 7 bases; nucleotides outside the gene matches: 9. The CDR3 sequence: CALGGPDWGMRKLIF. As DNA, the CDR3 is TGTGCTCTTGGGGGTCCAGACTGGGGGATGCGTAAACTCATCTTT.

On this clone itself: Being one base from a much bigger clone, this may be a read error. CDR3 protein: CACGTVLGTSWDTRQMFF. The CDR3 DNA sequence: TGTGCCTGTGGCACCGTTCTGGGGACCTCCTGGGACACCCGACAGATGTTTTTC. The chain has TRDV2 and TRDJ3; D might be TRDD3 (6 bases). The CDR3 totals 18 residues. The germline V gene encodes CDR1 GEAIGNYY and CDR2 EKD.

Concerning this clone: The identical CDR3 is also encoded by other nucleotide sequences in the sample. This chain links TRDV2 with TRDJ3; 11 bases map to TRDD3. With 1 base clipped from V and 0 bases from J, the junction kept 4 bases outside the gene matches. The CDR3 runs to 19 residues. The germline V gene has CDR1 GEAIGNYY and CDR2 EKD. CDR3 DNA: TGTGCCTGTGACACTGGGGGATACGCAAGCTCCTGGGACACCCGACAGATGTTTTTC. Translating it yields CACDTGGYASSWDTRQMFF.

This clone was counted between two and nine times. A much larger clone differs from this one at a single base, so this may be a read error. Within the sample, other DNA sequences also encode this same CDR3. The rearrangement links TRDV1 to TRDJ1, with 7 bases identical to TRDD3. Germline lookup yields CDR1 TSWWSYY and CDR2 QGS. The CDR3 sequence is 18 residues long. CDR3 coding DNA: TGTGCTCTTGGGGAACGTCTTTTCTACATCTGGGGGGACGATAAGCTCATCTTT. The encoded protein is CALGERLFYIWGDDKLIF.

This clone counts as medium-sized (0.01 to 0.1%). CDR3 DNA sequence: TGTGCTCTTGGGGGGCCCCCTTCCTACACTCGGAGGGATAAACTCATCTTT. Its translation is CALGGPPSYTRRDKLIF. This rearrangement joins TRDV1 to TRDJ1; 9 bases agree with TRDD2. Germline V gene lookup returns CDR1 TSWWSYY and CDR2 QGS. V shed 4 bases, J shed 5 bases, and the junction held 14 bases outside the gene matches. This CDR3 is built from 17 residues.

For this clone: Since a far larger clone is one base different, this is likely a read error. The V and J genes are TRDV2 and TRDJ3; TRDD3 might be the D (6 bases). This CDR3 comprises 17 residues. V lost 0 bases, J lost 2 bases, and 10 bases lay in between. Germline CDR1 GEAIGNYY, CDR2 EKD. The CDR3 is CACDTVGGTWDTRQMFF. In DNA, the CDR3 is TGTGCCTGTGACACCGTGGGGGGTACCTGGGACACCCGACAGATGTTTTTC.

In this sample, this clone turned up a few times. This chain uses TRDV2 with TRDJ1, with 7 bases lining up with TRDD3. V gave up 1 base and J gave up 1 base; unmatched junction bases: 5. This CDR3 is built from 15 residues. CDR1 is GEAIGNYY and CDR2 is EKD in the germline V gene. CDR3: CACDTNWIRTDKLIF. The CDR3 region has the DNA TGTGCCTGTGACACTAACTGGATACGCACCGATAAACTCATCTTT.

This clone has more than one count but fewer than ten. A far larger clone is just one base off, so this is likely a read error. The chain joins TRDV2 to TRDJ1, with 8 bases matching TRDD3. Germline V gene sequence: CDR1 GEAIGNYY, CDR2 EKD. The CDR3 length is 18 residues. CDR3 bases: TGTGCCTGTGACCGATTACTGGGGGCCTGGGGGAGGACCGATAAACCCATCTTT. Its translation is CACDRLLGAWGRTDKPIF.

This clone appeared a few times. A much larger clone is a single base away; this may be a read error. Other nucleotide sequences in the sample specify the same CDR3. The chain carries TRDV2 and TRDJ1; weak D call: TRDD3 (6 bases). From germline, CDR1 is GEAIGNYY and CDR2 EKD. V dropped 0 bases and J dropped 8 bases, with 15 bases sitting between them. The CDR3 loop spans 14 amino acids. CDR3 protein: CACDTVLGPDKLIF. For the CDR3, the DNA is TGTGCCTGTGACACCGTACTGGGACCAGACAAACTCATCTTT.

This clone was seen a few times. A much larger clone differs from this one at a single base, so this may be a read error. This CDR3 reads CACDLLGDTDRLIF. CDR3 in DNA: TGTGCCTGTGACCTACTGGGGGACACCGATAGACTCATCTTT. V is TRDV2 and J is TRDJ1; 9 bases align to TRDD3. CDR3 length equals 14 residues. The germline gives CDR1 GEAIGNYY, CDR2 EKD.

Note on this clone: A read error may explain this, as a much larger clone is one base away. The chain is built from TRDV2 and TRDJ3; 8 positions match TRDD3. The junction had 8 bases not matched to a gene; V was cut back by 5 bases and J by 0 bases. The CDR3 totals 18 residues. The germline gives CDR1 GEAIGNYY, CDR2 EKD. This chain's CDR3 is CACGTGWGSSWDTRQMFF. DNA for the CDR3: TGTGCCTGTGGCACGGGCTGGGGGAGCTCCTGGGACACCCGACAGATGTTTTTC.

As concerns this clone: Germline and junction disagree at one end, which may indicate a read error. CDR3 protein: CACDTGGYASWDPRQMFF. In DNA form, the CDR3 reads TGTGCCTGTGACACCGGGGGATACGCGTCCTGGGACCCCCGACAGATGTTTTTC. The V gene is TRDV2, the J gene TRDJ3, with 10 bases that match TRDD3. The CDR3 loop spans 18 amino acids. Germline V gives CDR1 GEAIGNYY, CDR2 EKD.

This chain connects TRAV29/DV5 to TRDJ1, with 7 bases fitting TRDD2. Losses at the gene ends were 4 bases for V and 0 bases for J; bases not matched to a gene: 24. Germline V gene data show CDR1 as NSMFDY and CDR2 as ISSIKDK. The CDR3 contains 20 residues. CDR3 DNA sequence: TGTGCAGCACAAGGGCAAAAAATTCCTACGAGATACTCGTACACCGATAAACTCATCTTT. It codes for CAAQGQKIPTRYSYTDKLIF.